The 30 T cell receptor beta chains below were found in one sample sequenced in a study of shared clonotypes between healthy human individuals. Assay used: immunoSEQ multiplex PCR; TCRdb lists only in-frame clones, some missing. The data contain around 750,000 clones, around 72% of them singletons. The sample taken for sequencing was memory CD4+ T cells sorted from blood. The sample's subset: CD45RA-negative fraction. Receptors originate from a woman younger than 45 in good health.

This clone was detected once. V and J are TRBV9 and TRBJ1-4; 8 bases are a match to TRBD1. The CDR3 extends over 14 amino acids. Germline CDR1 SGDLS, CDR2 YYNGEE. J lost 8 bases, V lost 4 bases, and 7 bases had no gene match. The CDR3 DNA reads TGTGCCAGCAGCCCAGGGACAGGAGGGGAAAAACTGTTTTTT. The encoded protein is CASSPGTGGEKLFF.

This clone was recorded only once. This chain connects TRBV10-2 to TRBJ2-7; possibly TRBD1 for D (5 bases). From germline, CDR1 is WSHSY and CDR2 SAAADI. V was shortened by 0 bases and J by 6 bases, with 15 bases between the two germline ends. This CDR3 is 15 amino acids long. The CDR3 DNA sequence: TGCGCCAGCAGTGAGTCGGGTCGGCAGGGCCGCGAGCAGTACTTC. Translating gives CASSESGRQGREQYF.

This clone was recorded only once. This chain links TRBV4-1 with TRBJ2-5; no clear D gene. The CDR3 is made up of 15 amino acids. CDR1 and CDR2 from the germline V gene are MGHRA and YSYEKL. Trimming cost V 3 bases and J 6 bases, with 17 bases left between them. In DNA, the CDR3 is TGCGCCAGCAGCCACCTTAGTAATTCTGGGAAGACCCAGTACTTC. Its protein product is CASSHLSNSGKTQYF.

This clone was found a few times. This sample also contains other DNA sequences that code for the same CDR3. The chain employs TRBV19 and TRBJ2-7; 11 bases align to TRBD2. This CDR3 is built from 13 residues. Trimming at V came to 9 bases and at J to 2 bases, leaving 3 bases not matched to a gene. Germline V lookup: CDR1 LNHDA, CDR2 SQIVND (reference sequence). This CDR3 is CASGTSGTYEQYF. CDR3 DNA: TGTGCCAGCGGGACTAGCGGAACCTACGAGCAGTACTTC.

V usage is TRBV28 and J usage is TRBJ1-6; 8 nucleotides align to TRBD1. The CDR3 loop spans 14 amino acids. The germline gives CDR1 MDHEN, CDR2 SYDVKM. Germline trimming cut 8 bases from V and 7 bases from J; bases unmatched to any gene: 7. CDR3 coding DNA: TGTGCCAGCTGTCCAGGGGGCGAGAATTCACCCCTCCACTTT. This translates into CASCPGGENSPLHF.

This clone has just a few counts. The chain couples TRBV19 to TRBJ1-5; D remains unclear. V lost 6 bases to trimming and J lost 6 bases, with 9 bases between them. The CDR3 has 12 residues. Germline lookup yields CDR1 LNHDA and CDR2 SQIVND (reference sequence). The CDR3 coding sequence is TGTGCCAGTAGCCCCTGGGGTCAGCCCCAGCATTTT. Translated: CASSPWGQPQHF.

This chain links TRBV5-6 with TRBJ1-1, with D perhaps matching TRBD1 (5 bases). V was trimmed by 4 bases and J by 8 bases, leaving 12 bases between them. The CDR3 contains 12 residues. Germline values: CDR1 SGHDT, CDR2 YYEEEE. In nucleotides, the CDR3 is TGTGCCAGCAGCGGGGGGAAGGGAGAAGCTTTCTTT. This gives the protein CASSGGKGEAFF. The full variable domain, with the rest looked up from reference TRBV5-6 and TRBJ1-1, is DAGVTQSPTHLIKTRGQQVTLRCSPKSGHDTVSWYQQALGQGPQFIFQYYEEEERQRGNFPDRFSGHQFPNYSSELNVNALLLGDSALYLCASSGGKGEAFFGQGTRLTVV.

As for this clone: A clone one base away is much larger, so this may be a read error. The chain is built from TRBV9 and TRBJ1-2; the match to TRBD1 covers 8 bases. The germline V gene encodes CDR1 SGDLS and CDR2 YYNGEE. This CDR3 comprises 12 residues. Germline trimming cut 5 bases from V and 4 bases from J; bases unmatched to any gene: 1. CDR3: CASRTGAYGYTF. Written as DNA, the CDR3 is TGTGCCAGCAGGACAGGGGCCTATGGCTACACCTTC.

The V call is TRBV28, the J call TRBJ2-5, with 15 bases aligning to TRBD2. The ends lost 2 bases at V and 4 bases at J; junction bases unmatched: 17. From germline, CDR1 is MDHEN and CDR2 SYDVKM. The CDR3 loop spans 21 amino acids. CDR3 loop: CASSLGRTSGRALQVRETQYF. Written as DNA, the CDR3 is TGTGCCAGCAGTTTAGGCCGGACTAGCGGGAGGGCCCTCCAGGTGAGAGAGACCCAGTACTTC.

The chain combines TRBV19 with TRBJ2-3, with TRBD2 matching 9 bases. After removal of 3 bases from V and 3 bases from J, the junction contained 13 bases not matched to a gene. Germline V gene data show CDR1 as LNHDA and CDR2 as SQIVND (reference sequence). The CDR3 is 18 residues long. CDR3 sequence (DNA): TGTGCCAGTAGTATGGAGCAATATAGCGGGAGTTTGACAGATACGCAGTATTTT. Translating it yields CASSMEQYSGSLTDTQYF. Based on the CDR3 plus reference TRBV19 and TRBJ2-3, the full variable domain is DGGITQSPKYLFRKEGQNVTLSCEQNLNHDAMYWYRQDPGQGLRLIYYSQIVNDFQKGDIAEGYSVSREKKESFPLTVTSAQKNPTAFYLCASSMEQYSGSLTDTQYFGPGTRLTVL.

The V gene is TRBV2, the J gene TRBJ2-7; D is ambiguous. CDR3 size: 15 residues. Trimming left V 1 base short and J 2 bases short, with 12 bases between. Germline CDR1 and CDR2: SNHLY and FYNNEI. The CDR3 DNA follows: TGTGCCAGCAGTGAAGGGTGGCGCAGCCCCTACGAGCAGTACTTC. Protein sequence: CASSEGWRSPYEQYF.

This clone appeared a few times. This chain connects TRBV19 to TRBJ2-1; D perhaps matches TRBD2 (6 bases). This CDR3 has 15 amino acids. Germline lookup yields CDR1 LNHDA and CDR2 SQIVND (reference sequence). V was cut by 6 bases and J by 4 bases, with 16 bases left in between. For the CDR3, the DNA is TGTGCCAGTAGAAGGGACTCGACGAAATACAATGAGCAGTTCTTC. Its protein is CASRRDSTKYNEQFF.

The chain couples TRBV29-1 to TRBJ2-3; TRBD2 matches 13 bases. This CDR3 is 15 amino acids long. Trimming cost V 6 bases and J 2 bases; bases outside gene matches: 5. CDR1 SQVTM and CDR2 ANQGSEA come from the germline V gene. CDR3 sequence reads: CSVGGTSGNTDTQYF. The CDR3 DNA sequence: TGCAGCGTCGGGGGGACTAGCGGGAACACAGATACGCAGTATTTT.

The count of this clone is one. This sample also contains other DNA sequences that code for the same CDR3. This chain links TRBV5-1 with TRBJ1-1; a weak D match, TRBD1 (5 bases). The V and J ends lost 0 bases and 2 bases respectively, with 11 bases between them. Germline CDR1 is SGHRS and CDR2 is YFSETQ. There are 15 residues in the CDR3. The CDR3 nucleotides are TGCGCCAGCAGCTTGGCGGGGGGACTTAACACTGAAGCTTTCTTT. Amino acid sequence: CASSLAGGLNTEAFF.

V is TRBV7-2 and J is TRBJ2-2; D is ambiguous. CDR3 length equals 15 residues. V gave up 5 bases and J gave up 3 bases, with 13 bases separating them. From germline, CDR1 is SGHTA and CDR2 FQGNSA. In DNA, the CDR3 is TGTGCCAGCAGCCCGGCCTATTGGGACACCGGGGAGCTGTTTTTT. Its protein product is CASSPAYWDTGELFF.

The chain has TRBV7-2 and TRBJ2-7, with D possibly TRBD2 on 6 matching bases. Trimming stripped 4 bases from V and 2 bases from J, with 12 bases between. The CDR3 runs to 14 residues. Germline-derived CDR1 and CDR2 are SGHTA and FQGNSA. The CDR3 nucleotides are TGTGCCAGCAGCTATGGGGGACTCCCCTACGAGCAGTACTTC. Amino acid sequence: CASSYGGLPYEQYF.

The genes are TRBV7-2 and TRBJ2-2; 7 bases agree with TRBD1. CDR1 SGHTA and CDR2 FQGNSA come from the germline V gene. The CDR3 has 17 amino acids. Trimming cost V 3 bases and J 2 bases; bases outside gene matches: 9. CDR3 in amino acids: CASSLGTGTDNTGELFF. As DNA, the CDR3 is TGTGCCAGCAGCTTGGGGACCGGGACAGACAACACCGGGGAGCTGTTTTTT.

This clone came up a few times. The CDR3 DNA is TGTGCCAGCAGTTTCAACCCGGGCCTAGGGCGGGGCTACACCTTC. The encoded protein is CASSFNPGLGRGYTF. This chain links TRBV6-5 with TRBJ1-2; D call uncertain. CDR3 length: 15 residues. V was shortened by 4 bases and J by 8 bases, with 20 bases between the two germline ends. From germline, CDR1 is MNHEY and CDR2 SVGAGI.

This clone showed up just a few times. The rearrangement joins TRBV5-4 to TRBJ2-1; D gene uncertain. V lost 3 bases and J lost 10, with 8 bases in between. This CDR3 spans 11 amino acids. Germline V CDR1 and CDR2: SGHNT, YYREEE (reference sequence). The CDR3 reads CASSSTREQFF. The CDR3 nucleotides are TGTGCCAGCAGCTCTACCCGGGAGCAGTTCTTC.

The V call is TRBV10-3, the J call TRBJ1-2; D remains unclear. The germline gives CDR1 ENHRY, CDR2 SYGVKD. CDR3 size: 13 residues. Trimming removed 0 bases at V and 4 bases at J, with 6 bases between. The CDR3 reads CAISESSSYGYTF. The CDR3 DNA follows: TGTGCCATCAGTGAGTCGAGCAGCTATGGCTACACCTTC.

This clone appeared a few times. This chain joins TRBV7-2 and TRBJ1-1; D perhaps matches TRBD1 (5 bases). V lost 5 bases, J lost 4 bases, and 14 bases lay in between. This CDR3 is built from 14 residues. Germline-derived CDR1 and CDR2 are SGHTA and FQGNSA. In nucleotides, the CDR3 is TGTGCCAGCAGCCCCCCTAACGGGGCCACTGAAGCTTTCTTT. This codes for CASSPPNGATEAFF.

The V and J genes are TRBV7-7 and TRBJ1-2; no clear D gene. Germline loops: CDR1 SSHAT, CDR2 FNYEAQ (reference sequence). The CDR3 is 15 residues long. Deletions cut 1 base from V and 4 bases from J, with 13 bases between. CDR3 region: CASSLDIHRRYGYTF. In DNA, the CDR3 is TGTGCCAGCAGCTTAGATATACACAGACGCTATGGCTACACCTTC.

The rearrangement links TRBV25-1 to TRBJ2-7; tentatively, D is TRBD2 (6 bases). The CDR3 length is 13 residues. CDR1 and CDR2 from the germline V gene are MGHDK and SYGVNS. Trimming stripped 4 bases from V and 0 bases from J, with 7 bases between. This chain's CDR3 is CASSGTTSYEQYF. The CDR3 coding sequence is TGTGCCAGCAGTGGGACTACCTCCTACGAGCAGTACTTC.

This chain joins TRBV13 and TRBJ2-7; D might be TRBD2 (6 bases). Looked up from germline, CDR1 is PRHDT and CDR2 is FYEKMQ (reference sequence). V lost 1 base, J lost 0 bases, and 10 bases lay in between. The CDR3 totals 15 residues. DNA for the CDR3: TGTGCCAGCAGCTTAGAGCGGGCCTTCTCCTACGAGCAGTACTTC. Translation gives CASSLERAFSYEQYF.

The genes are TRBV11-2 and TRBJ1-1; TRBD1 matches at 7 bases. The CDR3 runs 15 residues. Germline-derived CDR1 and CDR2 are SGHAT and FQNNGV. J was trimmed by 1 base and V by 5 bases; bases with no gene match: 7. CDR3 protein: CASSPRRTGNTEAFF. The DNA of the CDR3 is TGTGCCAGCAGCCCCAGAAGGACAGGGAACACTGAAGCTTTCTTT.

J is TRBJ1-1 and V is TRBV28; D ambiguous. Per the germline V gene, CDR1 is MDHEN and CDR2 is SYDVKM. This CDR3 comprises 13 residues. The ends were cut back, 6 bases at V and 8 bases at J, with 16 bases in the middle. The CDR3 loop is CASSWAHSPEAFF. DNA for the CDR3: TGTGCCAGCAGCTGGGCACACAGCCCCGAAGCTTTCTTT. Full variable domain (outside the CDR3, taken from reference TRBV28 and TRBJ1-1): DVKVTQSSRYLVKRTGEKVFLECVQDMDHENMFWYRQDPGLGLRLIYFSYDVKMKEKGDIPEGYSVSREKKERFSLILESASTNQTSMYLCASSWAHSPEAFFGQGTRLTVV.

Details on this clone: A read error may explain this, as a much larger clone is one base away. Within the sample, other DNA sequences also encode this same CDR3. The rearrangement joins TRBV5-1 to TRBJ2-1, with TRBD2 identical over 7 bases. CDR3 length: 15 residues. The J segment lost 4 bases and the V segment lost 0 bases, leaving 4 bases of the junction unmatched. Germline CDR1 SGHRS, CDR2 YFSETQ. The CDR3 DNA reads TGCGCCAGCAGCTTGGCTAGCGGCTCATACAATGAGCAGTTCTTC. This encodes CASSLASGSYNEQFF.

V and J are TRBV5-1 and TRBJ2-2; D is undetermined. Trimming removed 4 bases at V and 3 bases at J, with 16 bases between. Germline V gives CDR1 SGHRS, CDR2 YFSETQ. The CDR3 runs 16 residues. CDR3 nucleotides: TGCGCCAGCAGCGTCGGCTGGACCCCAGACACCGGGGAGCTGTTTTTT. This gives the protein CASSVGWTPDTGELFF.

V is TRBV29-1 and J is TRBJ1-3; D is possibly TRBD1 (6 bases). In germline, CDR1 is SQVTM, CDR2 ANQGSEA. This CDR3 has 12 residues. Trimming stripped 6 bases from V and 2 bases from J, with 8 bases between. The CDR3 loop is CSVRGPGNTIYF. As DNA, the CDR3 is TGCAGCGTCAGGGGTCCTGGAAACACCATATATTTT.

Comments on this clone: Other DNA sequences in this specimen translate into the identical CDR3. V is TRBV20-1 and J is TRBJ2-5; D gene unclear. The germline gives CDR1 DFQATT, CDR2 SNEGSKA (reference sequence). The CDR3 has 11 amino acids. Trimming shortened V by 6 bases and J by 1 base, and 6 bases separated the two germline ends. In DNA, the CDR3 is TGCAGTGCGGGCCTCCAAGAGACCCAGTACTTC. Its translation: CSAGLQETQYF.